The 10 T cell receptor beta chains listed next were all sequenced from one sample in a study of CD8+CD57+ T cells in acquired aplastic anemia. Genomic DNA constituted the template upon which TCR beta VDJ and CDR3 profiling was performed. Using its own MiXCR run on the reads, TCRdb lists one record per CDR3 protein. The sample has about 110,000 distinct CDR3 sequences; under 60% are singletons. Sequenced: sorted CD4+, CD8+, or CD8+CD57+ T cells (not recorded which) from PBMCs. These receptors originate from a human donor in good health, serving as a control.

The chain recombines TRBV10-3 with TRBJ1-2; no clear D gene. In germline, CDR1 is ENHRY, CDR2 SYGVKD. The CDR3 is made up of 13 amino acids. V dropped 4 bases and J dropped 5 bases, with 11 bases sitting between them. As DNA, the CDR3 is TGTGCCATCAGTGTTGAGAATACTTATGGCTACACCTTC. Translated, it gives CAISVENTYGYTF.

V usage is TRBV7-3 and J usage is TRBJ2-3; the D is unclear. This CDR3 spans 13 amino acids. Trimming left V 5 bases short and J 6 bases short, with 12 bases between. The germline CDR1 and CDR2 sequences are SGHTA and FQGTGA. The DNA for the CDR3 is TGTGCCAGCAGCCCAGACCCCCTTGATACGCAGTATTTT. It specifies CASSPDPLDTQYF.

The chain is built from TRBV6-1 and TRBJ1-2; 12 nucleotides match TRBD1. Germline values: CDR1 MNHNS, CDR2 SASEGT. This CDR3 contains 14 residues. CDR3 nucleotides: TGTGAGGGGGACAGGGGGCAGGGGCTCTATGGCTACACCTTC. Translating gives CEGDRGQGLYGYTF.

J is TRBJ2-1 and V is TRBV6-1, with D maybe TRBD1 (6 bases). This CDR3 is built from 16 residues. V lost 7 bases and J lost 3, with 19 bases in between. Germline V gene lookup returns CDR1 MNHNS and CDR2 SASEGT. CDR3 region: CASKRPGDILYNEQFF. The CDR3 DNA reads as TGTGCCAGCAAAAGACCCGGGGACATCCTCTACAATGAGCAGTTCTTC.

At least ten counts were recorded for this clonotype. V gene TRBV6-7 combines with J gene TRBJ1-5, with a weak D call TRBD1 (6 bases). TRBV6-7 is an ORF, and what it does is uncertain. V was cut by 6 bases and J by 0 bases, with 15 bases left in between. The CDR3 has 16 residues. The DNA for the CDR3 is TGTGCCAGCAGCTCGACAGGTTGGTTTAGCAATCAGCCCCAGCATTTT. It yields the protein CASSSTGWFSNQPQHF.

The sample holds a few counts of this clonotype. The rearrangement uses TRBV19 and TRBJ1-5; tentatively, D is TRBD1 (5 bases). Germline assignment: CDR1 LNHDA and CDR2 SQIVND (reference sequence). Trimming pared 3 bases from V and 7 bases from J, leaving 10 bases between. The CDR3 has 13 residues. CDR3 DNA sequence: TGTGCCAGTAGTATCGGAGGGGAACAGCCCCAGCATTTT. The encoded protein is CASSIGGEQPQHF.

This clonotype was counted at least ten times. CDR3 sequence (DNA): TGTGCCAGCAGCTCACCCGGGGATCCGGCCTACGAGCAGTACTTC. It encodes CASSSPGDPAYEQYF. The gene calls are TRBV7-2 and TRBJ2-7; possible D gene TRBD2, 5 bases. Germline assignment: CDR1 SGHTA and CDR2 FQGNSA. The CDR3 is 15 amino acids. V was clipped by 4 bases and J by 2 bases, with 15 bases between them.

This chain links TRBV4-3 with TRBJ2-5; 9 nucleotides match TRBD2. The J segment lost 0 bases and the V segment lost 0 bases, leaving 5 bases of the junction unmatched. Germline values: CDR1 LGHNA, CDR2 YSLEER. CDR3 length: 17 residues. The CDR3 loop reads CASSQDERGVYQETQYF. The CDR3 DNA is TGCGCCAGCAGCCAAGACGAGCGGGGGGTTTACCAAGAGACCCAGTACTTC.

This clonotype was recorded at least ten times. This chain uses TRBV14 with TRBJ1-1; no clear D. CDR1 and CDR2 from the germline V gene are SGHDN and FVKESK. The CDR3 length is 17 residues. V gave up 4 bases and J gave up 4 bases, with 22 bases separating them. The CDR3 reads CASSRDRSEAPSTEAFF. For the CDR3, the DNA is TGTGCCAGCAGCCGCGATCGGAGCGAGGCCCCCAGCACTGAAGCTTTCTTT.

This clonotype has only a few counts. The junction differs from germline at one of its ends, possibly a read error. This chain connects TRBV2 to TRBJ2-7, with D tentatively TRBD2 (5 bases). There are 14 residues in the CDR3. Germline V gene lookup returns CDR1 SNHLY and CDR2 FYNNEI. The CDR3 sequence: CAGSQEAVTYEQYF. The CDR3 DNA reads TGTGCCGGCAGTCAGGAGGCCGTTACCTACGAGCAGTACTTC.